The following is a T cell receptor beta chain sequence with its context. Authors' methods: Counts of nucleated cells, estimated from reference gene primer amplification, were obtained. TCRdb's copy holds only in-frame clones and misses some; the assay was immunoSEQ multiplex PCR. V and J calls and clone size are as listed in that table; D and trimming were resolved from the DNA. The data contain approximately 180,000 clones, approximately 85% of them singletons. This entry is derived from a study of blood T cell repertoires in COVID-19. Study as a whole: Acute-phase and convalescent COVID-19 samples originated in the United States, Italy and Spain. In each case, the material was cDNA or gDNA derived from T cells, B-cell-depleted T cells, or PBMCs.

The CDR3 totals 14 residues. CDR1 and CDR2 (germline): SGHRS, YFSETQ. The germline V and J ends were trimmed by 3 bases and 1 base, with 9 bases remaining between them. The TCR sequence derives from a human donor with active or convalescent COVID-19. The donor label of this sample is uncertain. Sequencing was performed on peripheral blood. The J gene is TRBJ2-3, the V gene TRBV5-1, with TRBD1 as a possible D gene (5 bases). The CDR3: CASSSRVGTDTQYF. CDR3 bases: TGCGCCAGCAGCTCCAGGGTCGGCACAGATACGCAGTATTTT.